These 28 T cell receptor beta chains were sequenced from one sample in a study of PD-L1 blockade in urothelial cancer. Profiled with immunoSEQ multiplex PCR; TCRdb holds only in-frame clones, not every one. The sample lists roughly 76,000 clones, approximately 90% seen once, with 0.85% to 0.9% in the top ten. Time point of the sample: peripheral blood 6 weeks after treatment start. This specimen was PBMCs, taken around atezolizumab (anti-PD-L1) treatment. The receptors here all came from an elderly woman with urothelial cancer.

The chain couples TRBV18 to TRBJ2-1, with D hard to call. Trimming stripped 2 bases from V and 7 bases from J, with 9 bases between. This CDR3 has 13 amino acids. CDR1 and CDR2 (germline): KGHSH, LQKENI. For the CDR3, the DNA is TGTGCCAGCTCACCAAGCAGGTCGAATGAGCAGTTCTTC. It yields the protein CASSPSRSNEQFF.

This chain joins TRBV27 and TRBJ1-1; D might be TRBD1 (6 bases). Germline V gives CDR1 MNHEY, CDR2 SMNVEV (reference sequence). The CDR3 consists of 12 residues. The V end was cut by 9 bases, the J end by 6 bases, with 14 bases between. CDR3 in DNA: TGTGCCAGTTCCCGGGGGGGCTCTGAAGCTTTCTTT. Translated: CASSRGGSEAFF.

The rearrangement joins TRBV10-3 to TRBJ1-2; 9 bases align to TRBD1. The V gene's germline CDR1 is ENHRY and CDR2 SYGVKD. CDR3 length equals 17 residues. V dropped 3 bases and J dropped 2; count of bases not matched to a gene: 10. The CDR3 loop is CAISDPNRQGGNYGYTF. DNA for the CDR3: TGTGCCATCAGTGACCCGAATCGACAGGGGGGAAACTATGGCTACACCTTC.

This clone was counted a single time. V usage is TRBV10-1 and J usage is TRBJ1-3; D possibly corresponds to TRBD1 (6 bases). The CDR3 covers 15 residues. The germline V gene encodes CDR1 WNHNN and CDR2 SYGVQD (reference sequence). The V and J ends lost 6 bases and 4 bases respectively, with 16 bases between them. Here the CDR3 DNA reads TGCGCCAGCAGCAGTGGACAGACAATAGGAAACACCATATATTTT. Translating it yields CASSSGQTIGNTIYF.

This chain uses TRBV5-1 with TRBJ1-1, with D possibly TRBD1 on 5 matching bases. This CDR3 is built from 14 residues. The V end lost 2 bases, the J end lost 5 bases, and 13 bases lay between the germline ends. Germline V gene lookup returns CDR1 SGHRS and CDR2 YFSETQ. CDR3 in DNA: TGCGCCAGCAGCTTCGAGGGCCGGGGGACTGAAGCTTTCTTT. Translation: CASSFEGRGTEAFF.

The chain carries TRBV5-1 and TRBJ1-1; TRBD1 matches 8 bases. The V gene's germline CDR1 is SGHRS and CDR2 YFSETQ. Trimming took 0 bases from V and 5 from J; bases not matched to a gene: 12. This CDR3 contains 17 residues. The CDR3 sequence is CASSLEGDRGGGTEAFF. CDR3 in DNA: TGCGCCAGCAGCTTGGAAGGTGACAGGGGTGGTGGTACTGAAGCTTTCTTT.

This clone was observed once. This chain connects TRBV5-1 to TRBJ1-1; 7 bases fit TRBD1. Trimming at V came to 7 bases and at J to 0 bases, leaving 12 bases not matched to a gene. The CDR3 is 16 residues long. Germline V gene data show CDR1 as SGHRS and CDR2 as YFSETQ. The CDR3 protein is CASRDSSLKMNTEAFF. CDR3 DNA sequence: TGCGCCAGCCGGGACAGTTCATTAAAAATGAACACTGAAGCTTTCTTT.

The chain uses TRBV6-6 and TRBJ2-5, with 14 bases that match TRBD2. The junction had 7 bases not matched to a gene; V was cut back by 6 bases and J by 4 bases. CDR1 MNHNY and CDR2 SVGAGI come from the germline V gene (reference sequence). This CDR3 contains 16 residues. Written as DNA, the CDR3 is TGTGCCAGCAGGTCGACTAGCGGGAGGGCCGCAGAGACCCAGTACTTC. It codes for CASRSTSGRAAETQYF.

V usage is TRBV14 and J usage is TRBJ2-2; 8 bases map to TRBD1. The CDR3 has 16 residues. The J segment lost 6 bases and the V segment lost 6 bases, leaving 12 bases of the junction unmatched. The V gene's germline CDR1 is SGHDN and CDR2 FVKESK. This chain's CDR3 is CASRQPSGTGPGELFF. The CDR3 nucleotides are TGTGCCAGCAGACAACCTTCCGGGACAGGCCCCGGGGAGCTGTTTTTT.

The rearrangement links TRBV10-3 to TRBJ1-2; TRBD1 agrees at 8 bases. Germline assignment: CDR1 ENHRY and CDR2 SYGVKD. V lost 8 bases and J lost 2; bases outside the gene matches: 4. The CDR3 covers 13 residues. In DNA, the CDR3 is TGTGCCATCGCGACAGGGGAGAACTATGGCTACACCTTC. Amino acid sequence: CAIATGENYGYTF.

The chain carries TRBV7-2 and TRBJ2-2, with D possibly TRBD2 on 5 matching bases. The CDR3 loop spans 15 amino acids. Germline V lookup: CDR1 SGHTA, CDR2 FQGNSA. V lost 0 bases to trimming and J lost 1 base, with 6 bases between them. The DNA of the CDR3 is TGTGCCAGCAGCTTAGCCCGGGAGAACACCGGGGAGCTGTTTTTT. Amino acids: CASSLARENTGELFF.

The rearrangement joins TRBV6-6 to TRBJ2-3, with TRBD1 matching over 9 bases. With 4 bases clipped from V and 7 bases from J, the junction kept 9 bases outside the gene matches. The CDR3 totals 15 residues. Germline V gene sequence: CDR1 MNHNY, CDR2 SVGAGI (reference sequence). The DNA for the CDR3 is TGTGCCAGCAGTTTACAGGGGACAGGGCAAAATACGCAGTATTTT. This sequence encodes CASSLQGTGQNTQYF.

The chain combines TRBV5-1 with TRBJ1-1; TRBD1 matches at 10 bases. CDR1 and CDR2 from the germline V gene are SGHRS and YFSETQ. With 3 bases clipped from V and 6 bases from J, the junction kept 5 bases outside the gene matches. CDR3 size: 14 residues. CDR3 sequence (DNA): TGCGCCAGCAGCTCCGTGACAGGGGGCTCTGAAGCTTTCTTT. This sequence encodes CASSSVTGGSEAFF.

The chain recombines TRBV7-3 with TRBJ2-3, with 8 bases that match TRBD1. This CDR3 has 14 amino acids. Trimming removed 4 bases from V and 2 bases from J; junction bases left unmatched: 2. Germline loops: CDR1 SGHTA, CDR2 FQGTGA. DNA for the CDR3: TGTGCCAGCAGCTCAGGGGGCCCCACAGATACGCAGTATTTT. Protein: CASSSGGPTDTQYF.

Regarding this clone: The junction does not match germline at one end; this may be a read error. The chain links TRBV27 to TRBJ2-1; 11 bases line up with TRBD2. This CDR3 has 18 residues. Germline CDR1 and CDR2: MNHEY and SMNVEV (reference sequence). CDR3 DNA sequence: TGTGCCAGCAGTCTATCCACCCCCGGGACTAGCGGTTTGTATGAGCAGTTCTTC. Amino acids: CASSLSTPGTSGLYEQFF.

The V gene is TRBV19, the J gene TRBJ2-4; no firm D call. V was cut by 4 bases and J by 2 bases, with 6 bases left in between. The CDR3 runs to 13 residues. Germline V gene sequence: CDR1 LNHDA, CDR2 SQIVND (reference sequence). The CDR3 DNA reads as TGTGCCAGTAGTACGGGTTCCAAAAACATTCAGTACTTC. Protein sequence: CASSTGSKNIQYF.

The CDR3: CSSRGETQYF. CDR3 DNA sequence: TGCAGCTCGCGAGGGGAGACCCAGTACTTC. The chain has TRBV20-1 and TRBJ2-5; possibly TRBD2 for D (5 bases). The CDR3 loop spans 10 amino acids. From germline, CDR1 is DFQATT and CDR2 SNEGSKA (reference sequence).

This chain links TRBV5-6 with TRBJ2-5; 11 nucleotides match TRBD1. Germline V gene data show CDR1 as SGHDT and CDR2 as YYEEEE. V shed 1 base and J 5 bases; nucleotides not matched to a gene: 7. This CDR3 spans 16 amino acids. This chain's CDR3 is CASSLRGQGGLETQYF. The DNA for the CDR3 is TGTGCCAGCAGCTTGAGGGGACAGGGGGGCTTGGAGACCCAGTACTTC.

The chain recombines TRBV6-5 with TRBJ1-2, with 8 bases aligning to TRBD1. The CDR3 totals 13 residues. CDR1 is MNHEY and CDR2 is SVGAGI in the germline V gene. Trimming cost V 6 bases and J 8 bases; bases outside gene matches: 8. The CDR3 sequence: CASRPQGAEGYTF. The CDR3 DNA follows: TGTGCCAGCAGACCCCAGGGGGCAGAGGGCTACACCTTC.

The chain recombines TRBV11-2 with TRBJ1-1; D perhaps matches TRBD1 (6 bases). The CDR3 loop spans 15 amino acids. The germline gives CDR1 SGHAT, CDR2 FQNNGV. V dropped 4 bases and J dropped 5 bases, with 17 bases sitting between them. Here the CDR3 reads CASSSLGARGTEAFF. CDR3 DNA: TGTGCCAGCAGCTCCCTTGGGGCGAGGGGGACTGAAGCTTTCTTT. Using reference TRBV11-2 and TRBJ1-1 for the parts outside the CDR3, the full variable domain is EAGVAQSPRYKIIEKRQSVAFWCNPISGHATLYWYQQILGQGPKLLIQFQNNGVVDDSQLPKDRFSAERLKGVDSTLKIQPAKLEDSAVYLCASSSLGARGTEAFFGQGTRLTVV.

The CDR3 DNA reads as TGTGCCACCAGCAGAGATTGGCGGCTGAACACTGAAGCTTTCTTT. Amino acid sequence: CATSRDWRLNTEAFF. The chain employs TRBV15 and TRBJ1-1, with unresolved D. This CDR3 is built from 15 residues. Germline CDR1 LNHNV, CDR2 YYDKDF (reference sequence). The V and J ends lost 0 bases and 0 bases respectively, with 8 bases between them. Together with reference TRBV15 and TRBJ1-1, the CDR3 gives the full variable domain: DAMVIQNPRYQVTQFGKPVTLSCSQTLNHNVMYWYQQKSSQAPKLLFHYYDKDFNNEADTPDNFQSRRPNTSFCFLDIRSPGLGDTAMYLCATSRDWRLNTEAFFGQGTRLTVV.

Here the CDR3 reads CASSVTAAGDYNEQFF. The CDR3 region has the DNA TGTGCCAGCAGCGTCACAGCAGCGGGAGACTACAATGAGCAGTTCTTC. The V and J genes are TRBV9 and TRBJ2-1; 8 nucleotides line up with TRBD2. CDR1 is SGDLS, CDR2 YYNGEE, per germline. This CDR3 has 16 amino acids. The junction had 7 bases not matched to a gene; V was cut back by 2 bases and J by 3 bases.

This rearrangement joins TRBV27 to TRBJ2-1, with D hard to call. Trimming pared 3 bases from V and 2 bases from J, leaving 11 bases between. This CDR3 is 15 amino acids long. Germline-derived CDR1 and CDR2 are MNHEY and SMNVEV (reference sequence). The CDR3 bases are TGTGCCAGCAGTTTGTTCAGAGCGACCTACAATGAGCAGTTCTTC. Its protein is CASSLFRATYNEQFF.

The chain links TRBV6-1 to TRBJ2-7, with D possibly TRBD2 on 5 matching bases. CDR3 length equals 12 residues. Germline V CDR1 and CDR2: MNHNS, SASEGT. V lost 9 bases and J lost 4, with 13 bases in between. The CDR3 DNA is TGTGCCAGTCTTGAGGGTTTGTACGAGCAGTACTTC. Encoded protein: CASLEGLYEQYF.

The chain employs TRBV30 and TRBJ2-7, with TRBD1 matching 8 bases. There are 13 residues in the CDR3. Germline CDR1 and CDR2: GTSNPN and SVGIG (reference sequence). Trimming at V came to 6 bases and at J to 1 base, leaving 5 bases not matched to a gene. CDR3 DNA sequence: TGTGCCTGTCCAGGGGGCGCGTCCTACGAGCAGTACTTC. It translates to CACPGGASYEQYF. Looking up the rest from reference TRBV30 and TRBJ2-7 gives the full variable domain: SQTIHQWPATLVQPVGSPLSLECTVEGTSNPNLYWYRQAAGRGLQLLFYSVGIGQISSEVPQNLSASRPQDRQFILSSKKLLLSDSGFYLCACPGGASYEQYFGPGTRLTVT.

This chain links TRBV5-1 with TRBJ2-2; 9 bases map to TRBD2. The trim removed 4 bases at V and 6 bases at J, leaving 4 bases unmatched. Germline V CDR1 and CDR2: SGHRS, YFSETQ. The CDR3 runs to 14 residues. In DNA, the CDR3 is TGCGCCAGCAGCCCGGCGGGAGGGCCCGGGGAGCTGTTTTTT. Protein sequence: CASSPAGGPGELFF.

The chain employs TRBV28 and TRBJ2-7; no reliable D call. V was clipped by 7 bases and J by 3 bases, with 10 bases between them. The CDR3 totals 12 residues. Germline V CDR1 and CDR2: MDHEN, SYDVKM. Written as DNA, the CDR3 is TGTGCCAGCACCCGGAGCCTCTACGAGCAGTACTTC. This encodes CASTRSLYEQYF.

This chain links TRBV11-2 with TRBJ2-1; weak D call: TRBD1 (5 bases). V lost 0 bases and J lost 5, with 11 bases in between. Germline V gene sequence: CDR1 SGHAT, CDR2 FQNNGV. The CDR3 sequence is 15 residues long. Here the CDR3 DNA reads TGTGCCAGCAGCTTAGAGTGGGGCCCCCACAATGAGCAGTTCTTC. The encoded protein is CASSLEWGPHNEQFF.